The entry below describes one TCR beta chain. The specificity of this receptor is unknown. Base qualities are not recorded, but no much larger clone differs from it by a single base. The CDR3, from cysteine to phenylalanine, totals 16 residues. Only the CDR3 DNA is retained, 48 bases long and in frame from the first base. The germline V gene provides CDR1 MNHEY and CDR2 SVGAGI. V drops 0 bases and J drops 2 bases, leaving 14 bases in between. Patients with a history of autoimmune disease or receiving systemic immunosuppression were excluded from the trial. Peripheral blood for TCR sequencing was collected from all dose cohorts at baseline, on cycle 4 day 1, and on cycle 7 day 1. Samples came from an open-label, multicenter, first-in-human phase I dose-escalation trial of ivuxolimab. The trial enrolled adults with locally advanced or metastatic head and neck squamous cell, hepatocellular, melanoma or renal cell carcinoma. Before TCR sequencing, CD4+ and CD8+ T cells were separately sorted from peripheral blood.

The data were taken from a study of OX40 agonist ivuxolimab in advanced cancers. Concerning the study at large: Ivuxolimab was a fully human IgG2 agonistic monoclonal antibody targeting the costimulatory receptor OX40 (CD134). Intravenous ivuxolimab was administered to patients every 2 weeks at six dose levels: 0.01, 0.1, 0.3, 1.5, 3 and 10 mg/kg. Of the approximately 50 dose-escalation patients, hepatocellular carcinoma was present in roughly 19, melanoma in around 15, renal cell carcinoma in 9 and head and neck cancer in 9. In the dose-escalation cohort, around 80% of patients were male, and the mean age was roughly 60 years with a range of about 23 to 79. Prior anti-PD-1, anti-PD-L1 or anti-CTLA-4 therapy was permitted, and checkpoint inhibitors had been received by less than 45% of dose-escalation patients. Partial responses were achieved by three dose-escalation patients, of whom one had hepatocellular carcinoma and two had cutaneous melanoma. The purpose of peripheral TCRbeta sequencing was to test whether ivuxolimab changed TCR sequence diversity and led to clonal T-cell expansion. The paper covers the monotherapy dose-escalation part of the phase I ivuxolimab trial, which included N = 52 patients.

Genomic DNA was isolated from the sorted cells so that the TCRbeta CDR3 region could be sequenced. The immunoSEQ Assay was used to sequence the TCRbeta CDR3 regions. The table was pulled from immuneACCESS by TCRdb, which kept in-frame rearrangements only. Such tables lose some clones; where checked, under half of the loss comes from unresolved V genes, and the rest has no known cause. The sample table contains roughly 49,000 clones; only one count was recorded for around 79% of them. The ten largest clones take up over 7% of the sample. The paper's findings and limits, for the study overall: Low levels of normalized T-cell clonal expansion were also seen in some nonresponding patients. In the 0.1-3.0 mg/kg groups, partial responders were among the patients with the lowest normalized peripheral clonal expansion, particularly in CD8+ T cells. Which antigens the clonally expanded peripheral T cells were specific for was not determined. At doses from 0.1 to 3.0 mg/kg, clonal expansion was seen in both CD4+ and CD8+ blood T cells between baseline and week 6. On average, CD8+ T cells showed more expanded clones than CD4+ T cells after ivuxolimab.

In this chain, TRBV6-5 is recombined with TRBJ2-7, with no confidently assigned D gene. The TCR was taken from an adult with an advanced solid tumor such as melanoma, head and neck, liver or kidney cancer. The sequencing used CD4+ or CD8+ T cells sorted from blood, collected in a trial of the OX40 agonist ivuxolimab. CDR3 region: CASSYSGSNAAYEQYF. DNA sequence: TGTGCCAGCAGTTACTCGGGTTCTAACGCGGCCTACGAGCAGTACTTC.